The 8 T cell receptor beta chains listed next were all sequenced from one sample in a study of breast tumors, draining lymph nodes, adjacent tissues. TCRdb independently ran MiXCR on the multiplex PCR reads; one entry per CDR3 protein. The table shows roughly 19,000 distinct CDR3 sequences, with about half occurring only once. Sequencing was carried out using breast tumor tissue. Source of these receptors: a female donor with breast cancer. Some clones in this sample may be carry-over from other donors' samples.

This clonotype was detected only once. The chain joins TRBV7-3 to TRBJ2-2; D may match TRBD1 or TRBD2 (5 bases each). Per germline, CDR1 SGHTA and CDR2 FQGTGA. The V end lost 5 bases, the J end lost 5 bases, and 6 bases lay between the germline ends. CDR3 length: 12 amino acids. CDR3 loop: CASSGGTGELFF. The CDR3 coding sequence is TGTGCCAGCAGCGGGGGAACCGGGGAGCTGTTTTTT.

The chain combines TRBV6-6 with TRBJ2-3; 15 bases map to TRBD2. V was clipped by 4 bases and J by 3 bases; unmatched bases: 2. Per germline, CDR1 MNHNY and CDR2 SVGAGI (reference sequence). The length of the CDR3 is 16 residues. In DNA, the CDR3 is TGTGCCAGCAGTTCGGGACTAGCGGGAGGTACAGATACGCAGTATTTT. Translation gives CASSSGLAGGTDTQYF.

Points on this clonotype: An end of the junction does not agree with germline; a read error may underlie this. The chain combines TRBV14 with TRBJ2-2; possibly TRBD2 for D (5 bases). The CDR3 totals 15 residues. CDR1 is SGHDN, CDR2 FVKESK, per germline. Written as DNA, the CDR3 is TGTGCCAGGAGCCTAAATCTCGGCCGGGCCGGGGAGCCGTTTTTT. Residues: CARSLNLGRAGEPFF.

In the case of this clonotype: Sequence at one end of the junction differs from germline and may be a read error. V and J are TRBV6-1 and TRBJ2-6, with D perhaps matching TRBD1 (5 bases). The CDR3 consists of 16 residues. CDR1 is MNHNS, CDR2 SASEGT, per germline. The CDR3 loop is CASSQLQGGGANVPTF. CDR3 bases: TGTGCCAGCAGTCAATTGCAGGGCGGTGGGGCCAACGTCCCGACTTTC.

In its sample, this clonotype ranks as medium-sized. The chain is built from TRBV20-1 and TRBJ2-3; D remains ambiguous. V was shortened by 0 bases and J by 2 bases, with 12 bases between the two germline ends. From germline, CDR1 is DFQATT and CDR2 SNEGSKA (reference sequence). The CDR3 sequence is 15 residues long. The CDR3 DNA reads as TGCAGTGCTAGAGATCCGCAGTCCTACACAGATACGCAGTATTTT. Protein product: CSARDPQSYTDTQYF.

This clonotype has at least ten counts. This rearrangement joins TRBV18 to TRBJ1-4; 9 bases are shared with TRBD1. The J segment lost 8 bases and the V segment lost 3 bases, leaving 4 bases of the junction unmatched. CDR1 is KGHSH, CDR2 LQKENI, per germline. The CDR3 is 14 amino acids. This CDR3 is CASSPRDRAEKLFF. Here the CDR3 DNA reads TGTGCCAGCTCACCCCGGGACAGGGCCGAAAAACTGTTTTTT.

This chain connects TRBV12-3 or TRBV12-4 to TRBJ1-5; D is ambiguous. Trimming took off 5 bases at V and 6 bases at J, with 8 bases between the two ends. This CDR3 is 12 amino acids long. The CDR3 DNA sequence: TGTGCCAGCAGTACTGGACCTCAGCCCCAGCATTTT. It translates to CASSTGPQPQHF.

The J gene is TRBJ2-3, the V gene TRBV20-1; the match to TRBD2 covers 14 bases. The CDR3 is 17 residues long. Trimming removed 2 bases from V and 1 base from J; junction bases left unmatched: 5. CDR1 is DFQATT, CDR2 SNEGSKA, per germline (reference sequence). The CDR3 is CSARPGLAGDCTDTQYF. The CDR3 bases are TGCAGTGCTAGACCGGGACTAGCGGGAGACTGCACAGATACGCAGTATTTT.